The 27 T cell receptor beta chains in this list originate from one sample, sequenced in a study of T cell responses to AZD1222 COVID-19 vaccine. Clones were read by immunoSEQ multiplex PCR, and TCRdb kept only the in-frame ones, dropping some. Of 150,000 to 200,000 clones listed, around 93% were seen once; the top ten hold about 9.2%. Source: peripheral blood, taken on day 0 of AZD1222 vaccination. The receptor source for this set is an adult in good health.

This chain connects TRBV27 to TRBJ2-7; 12 positions agree with TRBD2. The CDR3 totals 17 residues. Germline CDR1 is MNHEY and CDR2 is SMNVEV (reference sequence). V gave up 7 bases and J gave up 0 bases; unmatched junction bases: 10. DNA for the CDR3: TGTGCCAGCAAACTGACCCTAGCGGGAGGGTTCTCCTACGAGCAGTACTTC. It translates to CASKLTLAGGFSYEQYF.

The chain carries TRBV11-3 and TRBJ2-2, with D perhaps matching TRBD1 or TRBD2 (5 bases each). This CDR3 region has 15 residues. CDR1 SGHNT and CDR2 YENEEA come from the germline V gene. Trimming removed 1 base from V and 4 bases from J, with 10 bases in between. The CDR3, as DNA: TGTGCCAGCAGCTTAGCCCCAGGGAGCACCGGGGAGCTGTTTTTT. This codes for CASSLAPGSTGELFF. The entire variable domain, with the rest obtained from reference TRBV11-3 and TRBJ2-2, is as follows: EAGVVQSPRYKIIEKKQPVAFWCNPISGHNTLYWYLQNLGQGPELLIRYENEEAVDDSQLPKDRFSAERLKGVDSTLKIQPAELGDSAVYLCASSLAPGSTGELFFGEGSRLTVL.

This CDR3 is CASGGGISGNTIYF. The CDR3 DNA follows: TGTGCCAGCGGAGGGGGGATCTCTGGAAACACCATATATTTT. The chain combines TRBV6-5 with TRBJ1-3; possible D gene TRBD1, 6 bases. This CDR3 contains 14 residues. V lost 8 bases to trimming and J lost 0 bases, with 11 bases between them. CDR1 is MNHEY, CDR2 SVGAGI, per germline.

The J gene is TRBJ1-5, the V gene TRBV15, with TRBD1 matching over 8 bases. With 9 bases clipped from V and 1 base from J, the junction kept 11 bases outside the gene matches. Germline V CDR1 and CDR2: LNHNV, YYDKDF (reference sequence). CDR3 length: 16 amino acids. The CDR3 sequence is CATDKSGGRSNQPQHF. The CDR3 DNA sequence: TGTGCCACAGACAAATCAGGGGGCAGGAGCAATCAGCCCCAGCATTTT. Together with reference TRBV15 and TRBJ1-5, the CDR3 gives the full variable domain: DAMVIQNPRYQVTQFGKPVTLSCSQTLNHNVMYWYQQKSSQAPKLLFHYYDKDFNNEADTPDNFQSRRPNTSFCFLDIRSPGLGDTAMYLCATDKSGGRSNQPQHFGDGTRLSIL.

This sequence joins TRBV7-8 and TRBJ2-2; D uncertain. The V gene lost 1 base and the J gene lost 1 base, with 7 bases spanning the gap. Per germline, CDR1 SGHVS and CDR2 FQNEAQ. This CDR3 spans 15 amino acids. CDR3 in DNA: TGTGCCAGCAGCTTAGGTCAGGTGAACACCGGGGAGCTGTTTTTT. Protein: CASSLGQVNTGELFF.

The J gene is TRBJ2-2, the V gene TRBV24-1, with TRBD2 identical over 11 bases. The CDR3 contains 18 residues. The germline V gene encodes CDR1 KGHDR and CDR2 SFDVKD. V lost 5 bases, J lost 3 bases, and 10 bases stayed unmatched. CDR3 DNA: TGTGCCACCAGTGGGAATAGCGGGAGGGCCCTCGACACCGGGGAGCTGTTTTTT. Amino acids: CATSGNSGRALDTGELFF.

The chain carries TRBV6-4 and TRBJ1-1; D gene uncertain. Germline lookup yields CDR1 MRHNA and CDR2 SNTAGT. The CDR3 extends over 14 amino acids. Between the trimmed V and J ends, which lost 4 bases and 4 bases, there was a span of 13 bases. The CDR3 DNA is TGTGCCAGCAGTGTCGGGAACCGGAGCACTGAAGCTTTCTTT. Protein sequence: CASSVGNRSTEAFF.

The chain joins TRBV6-6 to TRBJ2-7; perhaps D is TRBD1 or TRBD2 (5 bases each). Germline V lookup: CDR1 MNHNY, CDR2 SVGAGI (reference sequence). CDR3 length: 17 amino acids. Trimming took 5 bases from V and 1 from J, leaving 21 bases between them. In nucleotides, the CDR3 is TGTGCCAGCAGTCAGGGACGAGTGGGCACGGCGTCCTACGAGCAGTACTTC. It encodes CASSQGRVGTASYEQYF.

With respect to this clone: This same CDR3 is encoded by further DNA sequences in the sample. The V and J genes are TRBV24-1 and TRBJ2-2, with 7 bases matching TRBD2. The CDR3 loop spans 17 amino acids. Germline trimming cut 4 bases from V and 4 bases from J; bases unmatched to any gene: 11. CDR1 KGHDR and CDR2 SFDVKD come from the germline V gene. The CDR3 reads CATSEPTSGRATGELFF. CDR3 coding DNA: TGTGCCACCAGTGAACCTACTAGTGGGAGGGCCACCGGGGAGCTGTTTTTT.

The chain carries TRBV6-5 and TRBJ1-2, with D possibly TRBD1 on 5 matching bases. CDR3 size: 15 residues. Germline V gene data show CDR1 as MNHEY and CDR2 as SVGAGI. Trimming took 0 bases from V and 4 from J, leaving 12 bases between them. CDR3 loop: CASSYSEMTVYGYTF. CDR3 nucleotide sequence: TGTGCCAGCAGTTACTCTGAAATGACAGTCTATGGCTACACCTTC.

The chain links TRBV19 to TRBJ2-2, with D possibly TRBD2 on 6 matching bases. This CDR3 is built from 15 residues. Germline-derived CDR1 and CDR2 are LNHDA and SQIVND (reference sequence). V was cut by 3 bases and J by 4 bases, with 12 bases left in between. In DNA form, the CDR3 reads TGTGCCAGTAGTATTTCCGGGACTGTCACCGGGGAGCTGTTTTTT. Its protein is CASSISGTVTGELFF.

The V and J genes are TRBV10-3 and TRBJ2-1; D is perhaps TRBD2 (5 bases). This CDR3 has 12 residues. Germline-derived CDR1 and CDR2 are ENHRY and SYGVKD. Trimming pared 4 bases from V and 9 bases from J, leaving 10 bases between. In nucleotides, the CDR3 is TGTGCCATCAGTGGAATCGAGGGTGAGCAGTTCTTC. Protein: CAISGIEGEQFF.

Comment on this clone: Other DNA variants within this sample encode the same CDR3. The chain employs TRBV2 and TRBJ2-5; no firm D call. CDR3 size: 11 residues. Trimming removed 2 bases from V and 5 bases from J, with 3 bases in between. Germline V gene sequence: CDR1 SNHLY, CDR2 FYNNEI. The CDR3 loop is CASSERETQYF. The CDR3 coding sequence is TGTGCCAGCAGTGAAAGGGAGACCCAGTACTTC.

J is TRBJ1-1 and V is TRBV11-2; D uncertain. Germline-derived CDR1 and CDR2 are SGHAT and FQNNGV. The CDR3 is 12 residues long. V was shortened by 3 bases and J by 4 bases, with 6 bases between the two germline ends. The CDR3 bases are TGTGCCAGCAGCTTCCCGAGCACTGAAGCTTTCTTT. Translation: CASSFPSTEAFF.

The genes are TRBV10-1 and TRBJ2-7; D unresolved. The V gene lost 2 bases and the J gene lost 3 bases, with 8 bases spanning the gap. CDR1 WNHNN and CDR2 SYGVQD come from the germline V gene (reference sequence). The CDR3 extends over 13 amino acids. The DNA for the CDR3 is TGCGCCAGCAGTGAGGGCGGACGCTACGAGCAGTACTTC. It yields the protein CASSEGGRYEQYF.

The chain combines TRBV7-9 with TRBJ2-5; possibly TRBD2 for D (5 bases). V was cut by 1 base and J by 2 bases, with 11 bases left in between. From germline, CDR1 is SEHNR and CDR2 FQNEAQ (reference sequence). This CDR3 is 15 amino acids long. The CDR3 reads CASSLDLALQETQYF. In nucleotides, the CDR3 is TGTGCCAGCAGCTTAGATCTAGCTTTACAAGAGACCCAGTACTTC.

This clone was picked up one time. The V gene is TRBV5-1, the J gene TRBJ1-2; D gene unclear. The CDR3 contains 15 residues. Germline V lookup: CDR1 SGHRS, CDR2 YFSETQ. V shed 4 bases and J shed 5 bases, with 18 bases lying between them. The CDR3 reads CASSLDGASRYGYTF. CDR3 DNA sequence: TGCGCCAGCAGCCTGGACGGCGCCTCGAGGTATGGCTACACCTTC. The whole variable domain, filled in from reference TRBV5-1 and TRBJ1-2, reads KAGVTQTPRYLIKTRGQQVTLSCSPISGHRSVSWYQQTPGQGLQFLFEYFSETQRNKGNFPGRFSGRQFSNSRSEMNVSTLELGDSALYLCASSLDGASRYGYTFGSGTRLTVV.

The rearrangement uses TRBV9 and TRBJ1-5; 7 nucleotides agree with TRBD1. CDR3 size: 15 residues. Germline CDR1 SGDLS, CDR2 YYNGEE. With 0 bases clipped from V and 6 bases from J, the junction kept 6 bases outside the gene matches. CDR3 coding DNA: TGTGCCAGCAGCGTAGAGGGGACAGAAGGTCAGCCCCAGCATTTT. This sequence encodes CASSVEGTEGQPQHF.

The chain has TRBV9 and TRBJ2-2, with 10 bases aligning to TRBD2. The CDR3 consists of 19 residues. Per the germline V gene, CDR1 is SGDLS and CDR2 is YYNGEE. With 0 bases clipped from V and 2 bases from J, the junction kept 10 bases outside the gene matches. CDR3 loop: CASSVGRRSGRVNTGELFF. The CDR3 DNA reads as TGTGCCAGCAGCGTAGGTAGGAGAAGCGGGAGGGTAAACACCGGGGAGCTGTTTTTT.

The V gene is TRBV6-5, the J gene TRBJ1-5; D unclear. The length of the CDR3 is 14 residues. V dropped 6 bases and J dropped 0 bases, with 9 bases sitting between them. The germline V gene encodes CDR1 MNHEY and CDR2 SVGAGI. The CDR3 reads CASRDDGSNQPQHF. The DNA for the CDR3 is TGTGCCAGCAGGGACGACGGTAGCAATCAGCCCCAGCATTTT.

The chain uses TRBV5-1 and TRBJ1-5; D unresolved. Germline-derived CDR1 and CDR2 are SGHRS and YFSETQ. CDR3 size: 15 residues. The V and J ends lost 0 bases and 0 bases respectively, with 7 bases between them. This CDR3 reads CASSLVPDSNQPQHF. The CDR3 region has the DNA TGCGCCAGCAGCTTGGTGCCGGATAGCAATCAGCCCCAGCATTTT.

This clone was detected once. V and J are TRBV10-1 and TRBJ2-7; 9 nucleotides line up with TRBD1. Germline assignment: CDR1 WNHNN and CDR2 SYGVQD (reference sequence). The CDR3 is 14 residues long. Trimming at V came to 5 bases and at J to 5 bases, leaving 7 bases not matched to a gene. CDR3 loop: CASSPDRGSHEQYF. The CDR3 DNA follows: TGCGCCAGCAGTCCGGACAGGGGTTCCCACGAGCAGTACTTC.

The V call is TRBV30, the J call TRBJ2-1; a weak D match, TRBD2 (7 bases). CDR3 length: 15 amino acids. Trimming took off 3 bases at V and 7 bases at J, with 19 bases between the two ends. Germline CDR1 GTSNPN, CDR2 SVGIG (reference sequence). Written as DNA, the CDR3 is TGTGCCTGGAGCGAGGGGGGGGCCGGTGGGAATGAGCAGTTCTTC. It specifies CAWSEGGAGGNEQFF.

The rearrangement joins TRBV19 to TRBJ1-2; 9 bases match TRBD1. CDR1 is LNHDA, CDR2 SQIVND, per germline (reference sequence). The CDR3 sequence is 15 residues long. V shed 3 bases and J 8 bases; nucleotides not matched to a gene: 10. The CDR3 spells CASSMRTGDWAGYTF. The CDR3, as DNA: TGTGCCAGTAGTATGAGGACAGGGGATTGGGCCGGCTACACCTTC.

This chain connects TRBV4-1 to TRBJ2-7; weak D call: TRBD2 (6 bases). The CDR3 loop spans 15 amino acids. CDR1 is MGHRA, CDR2 YSYEKL, per germline. Trimming took 0 bases from V and 1 from J, leaving 10 bases between them. This CDR3 is CASSQDPGLSYEQYF. The DNA for the CDR3 is TGCGCCAGCAGCCAAGATCCCGGACTATCCTACGAGCAGTACTTC.

The chain carries TRBV28 and TRBJ1-2; tentatively, D is TRBD1 (5 bases). This CDR3 has 13 amino acids. Deletions cut 10 bases from V and 8 bases from J, with 20 bases between. Germline V gene lookup returns CDR1 MDHEN and CDR2 SYDVKM. CDR3 region: CAIPTGTGVGYTF. The CDR3, as DNA: TGTGCCATACCCACAGGTACCGGCGTCGGCTACACCTTC.

The J gene is TRBJ1-2, the V gene TRBV10-3; D is ambiguous. Germline values: CDR1 ENHRY, CDR2 SYGVKD. Trimming removed 2 bases at V and 4 bases at J, with 8 bases between. The CDR3 covers 13 residues. The CDR3, as DNA: TGTGCCATCAGTGAGCTACCGAGCTATGGCTACACCTTC. It translates to CAISELPSYGYTF.